This T cell receptor (beta chain) came from a study of blood T cells in healthy people across ages. Study results and caveats: Long-lived donors had more naive CD4+ cells and higher diversity than aged donors.

On this clonotype: Its antigen is not identified.

A second PCR of about 6 to 12 cycles used a sample-barcoded 5' primer and a J-beta primer mix. From the 5' RACE reads, TCRdb called clonotypes with MiXCR, one entry per CDR3 protein. The sample carries 700,000 to 950,000 distinct CDR3 sequences, roughly 50% recorded once. Aged about 6 to 95, donors were systemically healthy Caucasians from Russia. The sample consisted of blood. This clonotype originated in a man aged 25-45 years in good health.

DNA for the CDR3: TGCAGTGCCCTGGGACAGCGGAATGAGCAGTACTTC. Translation: CSALGQRNEQYF. The V call is TRBV20-1, the J call TRBJ2-1; 7 bases match TRBD1. The DNA end favors TRBJ2-7, so the J call may be wrong. This CDR3 spans 12 amino acids. Germline-derived CDR1 and CDR2 are DFQATT and SNEGSKA (reference sequence).